The subject of this entry is one T cell receptor beta chain. CDR3 length: 15 amino acids. Germline V gene data show CDR1 as LNHDA and CDR2 as SQIVND (reference sequence). Losses at the gene ends were 9 bases for V and 2 bases for J; bases not matched to a gene: 5. As handled by the study authors: Amplification of reference gene primers was used by the study to estimate nucleated cell counts. TCRdb's copy holds only in-frame clones and misses some; the assay was immunoSEQ multiplex PCR. V and J calls and clone size are those listed in that table; D and trimming were worked out from the DNA. The table has over 250,000 clones, around 90% seen once. The sample is drawn from a study of blood T cell repertoires in COVID-19. Study overall: The samples span acute and convalescent COVID-19 from the United States, Italy and Spain. T cells, B-cell-depleted T cells, or PBMCs provided the cDNA or gDNA that served as material.

This clonotype originated in a woman in her seventies with COVID-19, enrolled during active disease. The chain is built from TRBV19 and TRBJ2-6; 9 bases agree with TRBD1. The material sequenced was peripheral blood. CDR3 nucleotide sequence: TGTGCCAGCGCTACAGGGGGCACTGGGGCCAACGTCCTGACTTTC. Residues: CASATGGTGANVLTF.